This T cell receptor (beta chain) stems from a study of control samples from healthy donors and cancer patients. The V and J ends lost 3 bases and 5 bases respectively, with 8 bases between them. There are 12 residues in the CDR3. The germline V gene has CDR1 DFQATT and CDR2 SNEGSKA (reference sequence). This clone was observed a handful of times. Other DNA sequences in this specimen translate into the identical CDR3. The repertoire was sequenced with immunoSEQ multiplex PCR; TCRdb's copy has only in-frame clones and lacks some. The sample has 400,000 to 450,000 clones; roughly 90% are singletons. The rearrangement links TRBV20-1 to TRBJ2-1, with D uncertain. Sequencing was carried out using PBMCs. The clonotype comes from a man between 40 and 49 years old with head and neck cancer. CDR3: CSASLVDNEQFF. The CDR3 nucleotides read TGCAGTGCTAGTCTAGTTGACAATGAGCAGTTCTTC.